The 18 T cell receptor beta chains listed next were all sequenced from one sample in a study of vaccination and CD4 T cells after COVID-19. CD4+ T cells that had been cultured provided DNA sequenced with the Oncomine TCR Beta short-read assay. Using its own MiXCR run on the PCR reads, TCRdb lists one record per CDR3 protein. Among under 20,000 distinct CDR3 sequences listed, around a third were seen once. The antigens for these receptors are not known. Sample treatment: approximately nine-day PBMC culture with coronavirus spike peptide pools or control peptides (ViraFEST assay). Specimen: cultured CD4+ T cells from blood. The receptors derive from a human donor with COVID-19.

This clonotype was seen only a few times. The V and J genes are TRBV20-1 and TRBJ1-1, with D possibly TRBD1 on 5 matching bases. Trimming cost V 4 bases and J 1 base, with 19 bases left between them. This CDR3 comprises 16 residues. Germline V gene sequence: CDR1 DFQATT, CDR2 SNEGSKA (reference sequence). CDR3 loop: CSATRPKGGANTEAFF. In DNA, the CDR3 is TGCAGTGCTACCCGGCCGAAGGGAGGGGCGAACACTGAAGCTTTCTTT.

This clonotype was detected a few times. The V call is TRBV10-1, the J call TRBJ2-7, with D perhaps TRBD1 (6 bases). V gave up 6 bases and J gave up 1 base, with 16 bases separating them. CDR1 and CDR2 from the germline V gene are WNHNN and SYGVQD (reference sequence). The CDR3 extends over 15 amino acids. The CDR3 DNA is TGCGCCAGCAGCTTTGGAGCACAGGGATCCTACGAGCAGTACTTC. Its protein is CASSFGAQGSYEQYF.

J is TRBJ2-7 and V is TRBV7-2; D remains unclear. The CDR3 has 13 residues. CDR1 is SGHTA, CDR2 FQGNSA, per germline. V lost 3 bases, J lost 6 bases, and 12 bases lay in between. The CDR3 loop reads CASSLSPSTEQYF. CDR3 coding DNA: TGTGCCAGCAGCTTGAGCCCCTCGACCGAGCAGTACTTC.

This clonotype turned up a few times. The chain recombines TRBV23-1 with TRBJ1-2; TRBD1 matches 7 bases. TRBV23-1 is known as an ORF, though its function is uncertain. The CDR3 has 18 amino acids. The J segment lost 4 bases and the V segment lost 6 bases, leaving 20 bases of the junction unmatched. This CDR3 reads CASRSWKRQGLFVYGYTF. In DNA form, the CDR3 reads TGCGCCAGCAGGAGCTGGAAACGACAGGGATTATTTGTCTATGGCTACACCTTC.

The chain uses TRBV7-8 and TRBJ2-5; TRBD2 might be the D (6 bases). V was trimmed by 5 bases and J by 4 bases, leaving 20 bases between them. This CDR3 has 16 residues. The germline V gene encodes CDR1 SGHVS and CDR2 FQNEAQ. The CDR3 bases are TGTGCCAGCAGCCGAGAATCCGGGACTGCACTAGAGACCCAGTACTTC. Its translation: CASSRESGTALETQYF.

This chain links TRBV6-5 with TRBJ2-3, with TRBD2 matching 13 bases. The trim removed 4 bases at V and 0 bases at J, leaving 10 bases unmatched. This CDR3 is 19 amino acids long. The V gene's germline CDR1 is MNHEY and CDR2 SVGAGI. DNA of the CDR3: TGTGCCAGCAGTTCCCCCCGGACTAGCGGGGGAGCTAGCACAGATACGCAGTATTTT. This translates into CASSSPRTSGGASTDTQYF.

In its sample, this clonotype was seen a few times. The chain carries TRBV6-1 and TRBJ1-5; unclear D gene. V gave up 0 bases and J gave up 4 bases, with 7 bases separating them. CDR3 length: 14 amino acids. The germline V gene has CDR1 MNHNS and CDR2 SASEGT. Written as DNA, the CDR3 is TGTGCCAGCAGTGAAGCGTCAGGAAATCAGCCCCAGCATTTT. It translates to CASSEASGNQPQHF.

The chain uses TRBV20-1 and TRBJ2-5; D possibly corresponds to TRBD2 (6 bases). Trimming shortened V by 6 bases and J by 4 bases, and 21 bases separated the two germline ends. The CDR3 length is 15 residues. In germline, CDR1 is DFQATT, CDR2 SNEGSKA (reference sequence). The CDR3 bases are TGCAGTGCCCGCGACCGAACAAGGGGAGGAGAGACCCAGTACTTC. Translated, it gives CSARDRTRGGETQYF.

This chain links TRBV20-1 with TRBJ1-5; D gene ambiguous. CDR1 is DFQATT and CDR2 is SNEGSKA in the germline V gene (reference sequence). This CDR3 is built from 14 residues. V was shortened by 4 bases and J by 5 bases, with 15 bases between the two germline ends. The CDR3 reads CSAKVGSVDQPQHF. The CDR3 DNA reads TGCAGTGCTAAGGTGGGGAGCGTTGATCAGCCCCAGCATTTT.

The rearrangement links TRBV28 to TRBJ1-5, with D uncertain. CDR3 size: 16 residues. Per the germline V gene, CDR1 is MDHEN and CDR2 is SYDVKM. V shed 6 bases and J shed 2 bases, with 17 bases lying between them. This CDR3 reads CASSQVLGKGNQPQHF. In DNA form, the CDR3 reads TGTGCCAGCAGCCAAGTTTTAGGCAAGGGCAATCAGCCCCAGCATTTT.

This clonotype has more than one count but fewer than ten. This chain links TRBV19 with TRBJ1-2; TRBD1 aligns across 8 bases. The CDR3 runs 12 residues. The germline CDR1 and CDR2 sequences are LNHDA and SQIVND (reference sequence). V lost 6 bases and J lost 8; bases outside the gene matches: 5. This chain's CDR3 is CASRDRVEGYTF. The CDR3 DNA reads TGTGCCAGTAGGGACAGGGTAGAAGGCTACACCTTC.

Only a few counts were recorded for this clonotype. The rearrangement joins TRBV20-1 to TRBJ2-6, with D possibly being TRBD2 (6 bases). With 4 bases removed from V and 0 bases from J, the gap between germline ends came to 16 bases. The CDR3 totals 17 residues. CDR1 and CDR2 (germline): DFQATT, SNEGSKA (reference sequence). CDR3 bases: TGCAGTGCTATCTCAGGAGGGAGGAGCTCTGGGGCCAACGTCCTGACTTTC. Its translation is CSAISGGRSSGANVLTF.

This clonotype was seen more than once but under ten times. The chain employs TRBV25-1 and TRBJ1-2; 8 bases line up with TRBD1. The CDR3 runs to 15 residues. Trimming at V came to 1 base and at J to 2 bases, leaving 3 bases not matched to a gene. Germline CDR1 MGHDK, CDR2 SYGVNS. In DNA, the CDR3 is TGTGCCAGCAGTGAATCGACAGGGGTCAACTATGGCTACACCTTC. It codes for CASSESTGVNYGYTF.

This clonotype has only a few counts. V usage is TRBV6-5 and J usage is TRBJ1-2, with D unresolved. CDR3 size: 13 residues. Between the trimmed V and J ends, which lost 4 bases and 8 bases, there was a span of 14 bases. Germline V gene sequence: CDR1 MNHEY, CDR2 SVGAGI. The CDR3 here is CASSSMASRGYTF. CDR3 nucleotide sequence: TGTGCCAGCAGTTCGATGGCGTCTCGAGGCTACACCTTC.

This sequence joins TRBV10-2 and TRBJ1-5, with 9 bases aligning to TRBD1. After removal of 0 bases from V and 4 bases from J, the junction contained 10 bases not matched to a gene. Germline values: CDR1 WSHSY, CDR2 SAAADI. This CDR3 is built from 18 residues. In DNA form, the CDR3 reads TGCGCCAGCAGTGAGTCACCGACAGGGGGGCGTGGGAATCAGCCCCAGCATTTT. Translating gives CASSESPTGGRGNQPQHF.

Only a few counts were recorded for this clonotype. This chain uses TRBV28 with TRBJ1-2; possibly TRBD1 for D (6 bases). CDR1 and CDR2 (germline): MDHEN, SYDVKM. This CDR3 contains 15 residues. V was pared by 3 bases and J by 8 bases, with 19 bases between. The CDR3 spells CASSFQKGGPIGYTF. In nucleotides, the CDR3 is TGTGCCAGCAGTTTCCAAAAGGGGGGTCCGATCGGCTACACCTTC.

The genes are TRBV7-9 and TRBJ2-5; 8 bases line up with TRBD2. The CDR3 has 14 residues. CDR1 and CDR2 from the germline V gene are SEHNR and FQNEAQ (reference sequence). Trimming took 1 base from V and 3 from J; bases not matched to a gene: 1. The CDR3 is CASSLVSGEETQYF. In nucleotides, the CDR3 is TGTGCCAGCAGCTTAGTTAGCGGGGAAGAGACCCAGTACTTC.

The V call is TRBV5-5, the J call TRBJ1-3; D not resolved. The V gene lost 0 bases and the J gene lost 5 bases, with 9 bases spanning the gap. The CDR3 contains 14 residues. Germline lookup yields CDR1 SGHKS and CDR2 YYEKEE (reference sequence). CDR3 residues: CASSLALDRNTIYF. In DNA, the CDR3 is TGTGCCAGCAGCTTGGCGTTAGATAGAAACACCATATATTTT.